The source of this T cell receptor (beta chain) is a study of PD-1 blockade in classical Hodgkin lymphoma. To note about this clone: The antigen remains unidentified.

Overall study findings and caveats: Repertoire differences have undefined causes, possibly disease activity or prior therapy. Some patients started nivolumab under 1 year after ASCT, and they were excluded. The baseline diversity of complete responders showed similarity to that of newly diagnosed patients.

Clones were read by immunoSEQ multiplex PCR, and TCRdb kept only the in-frame ones, dropping some. Of more than 85,000 clones listed, approximately 91% are singletons. All patients experienced relapse after autologous stem cell transplantation, and brentuximab vedotin exposure was variable. Each best response was a complete response, a partial response or progressive disease. Germline-derived CDR1 and CDR2 are SGHNT and YYREEE (reference sequence). The ends lost 3 bases at V and 4 bases at J; junction bases unmatched: 10. The CDR3 sequence is 16 residues long. Specimen: peripheral blood mononuclear cells (PBMCs), collected before the second cycle of nivolumab. The J gene is TRBJ2-7, the V gene TRBV5-4; 10 positions match TRBD2. This clonotype was sampled from a human donor with classical Hodgkin lymphoma. The CDR3 DNA follows: TGTGCCAGCAGCTGGGATGTAGCGGGAGGCGCATACGAGCAGTACTTC. Its protein product is CASSWDVAGGAYEQYF.